This TCR beta chain comes out of a study of post-analysis software for immune sequencing data. Notes on the study in general: Elevated frequency relative to controls characterized 4 or 5 TRBV segments in patients, TRBV5-6, TRBV5-1 and TRBV20-1 among them.

Sequencing libraries made from TCR beta cDNA carried unique molecular identifiers. TCRdb reprocessed the PCR reads via MiXCR and lists one record per CDR3 protein. The sample has fewer than 900,000 distinct CDR3 sequences, approximately 44% seen once. With regard to this clonotype: Its antigen remains unidentified.

Between the trimmed V and J ends, which lost 2 bases and 5 bases, there was a span of 15 bases. The CDR3 is 15 residues long. The germline gives CDR1 MNHEY, CDR2 SVGEGT. Sequencing was carried out using blood. This sequence was found in a girl aged 10-17 years with multiple sclerosis. The rearrangement links TRBV6-2 or TRBV6-3 to TRBJ2-5; D remains unclear. CDR3 in DNA: TGTGCCAGCAGTTACGTGGGTTATGGAGAGGAGACCCAGTACTTC. Protein: CASSYVGYGEETQYF.